Detailed here is one TCR beta chain. No antigen is known for it. The source of the sample is a study of shared clonotypes between healthy human individuals. Profiling relied on immunoSEQ multiplex PCR, and the TCRdb table lists in-frame clones only, not all of them. The sample lists about 2 million clones; about 95% were seen once. The CDR3 contains 15 residues. Trimming cost V 1 base and J 3 bases; bases outside gene matches: 3. The V gene's germline CDR1 is SGHNT and CDR2 YYREEE (reference sequence). CD45RO-negative cells were positively selected for CCR7, leaving out terminally differentiated effector memory CD45RA+ cells. Overall study findings and caveats: On the whole, naive subsets had larger estimated richness than memory subsets had. Roughly 4.6% of naive CD4 clonotypes were common to a handful of donors. Rarefaction demonstrated incomplete sorted-subset sequencing despite large depth.

Material: naive CD8+ T cells sorted from blood. The receptor was isolated from a man younger than 35 in good health. The V and J genes are TRBV5-4 and TRBJ2-3; 9 positions agree with TRBD2. The CDR3 DNA is TGTGCCAGCAGCTTGTGGAGCGGGAGGACAGATACGCAGTATTTT. It is translated as CASSLWSGRTDTQYF.